This passage covers 27 T cell receptor beta chains from one sample sequenced in a study of cytomegalovirus exposure and HLA in healthy donors. Both 60 Vbeta primers and 13 Jbeta primers went into the PCR. Sequencing used immunoSEQ multiplex PCR; TCRdb keeps in-frame clones, though not all of them. The profile shows roughly 200,000 clones, around 89% of them singletons. Sequenced input: PBMCs. The receptors originated from a woman between 18 and 29 years old in good health and CMV-seronegative.

The CDR3 nucleotides read TGTGCCAGCAGTCCCGGACAGCTAAACTACGAGCAGTACTTC. Amino acid sequence: CASSPGQLNYEQYF. The chain combines TRBV6-6 with TRBJ2-7, with D maybe TRBD1 (6 bases). V lost 5 bases to trimming and J lost 3 bases, with 14 bases between them. CDR1 is MNHNY and CDR2 is SVGAGI in the germline V gene (reference sequence). The CDR3 has 14 residues.

The chain combines TRBV6-5 with TRBJ2-7; 8 nucleotides align to TRBD1. The CDR3 runs to 15 residues. Losses at the gene ends were 0 bases for V and 4 bases for J; bases not matched to a gene: 5. CDR1 MNHEY and CDR2 SVGAGI come from the germline V gene. The CDR3 reads CASSYSGQGRYEQYF. The CDR3 nucleotides read TGTGCCAGCAGTTACTCCGGACAGGGAAGGTACGAGCAGTACTTC.

The CDR3 here is CASSLGPGLDTDTQYF. DNA for the CDR3: TGCGCCAGCAGCTTGGGTCCAGGGTTGGACACAGATACGCAGTATTTT. This chain connects TRBV5-1 to TRBJ2-3; maybe TRBD1 (5 bases). V shed 0 bases and J shed 2 bases, with 13 bases lying between them. This CDR3 spans 16 amino acids. CDR1 is SGHRS and CDR2 is YFSETQ in the germline V gene.

For this clone: An end of the junction differs from the germline gene, which may be a read error. The chain joins TRBV6-1 to TRBJ2-1, with 12 bases fitting TRBD2. The CDR3 consists of 18 residues. The V gene's germline CDR1 is MNHNS and CDR2 SASEGT. CDR3 bases: TGTGCCAGCAGTGACAAACCCGGGACTAGCGGGCTGTACAATAAGCAGTTCTTC. Its translation is CASSDKPGTSGLYNKQFF.

The chain joins TRBV5-4 to TRBJ2-5, with D possibly matching TRBD2 (7 bases). Looked up from germline, CDR1 is SGHNT and CDR2 is YYREEE (reference sequence). This CDR3 is built from 14 residues. Trimming shortened V by 3 bases and J by 5 bases, and 14 bases separated the two germline ends. The CDR3 loop reads CASSWGGLEETQYF. DNA for the CDR3: TGTGCCAGCAGCTGGGGGGGCCTTGAGGAGACCCAGTACTTC.

The chain recombines TRBV30 with TRBJ2-5; D not certain. Germline V gene lookup returns CDR1 GTSNPN and CDR2 SVGIG (reference sequence). Trimming pared 0 bases from V and 2 bases from J, leaving 7 bases between. The CDR3 loop spans 13 amino acids. CDR3 loop: CAWSVNWQETQYF. The DNA for the CDR3 is TGTGCCTGGAGTGTAAACTGGCAAGAGACCCAGTACTTC.

The chain combines TRBV27 with TRBJ2-7, with D possibly being TRBD1 (5 bases). V was shortened by 3 bases and J by 3 bases, with 9 bases between the two germline ends. CDR1 and CDR2 from the germline V gene are MNHEY and SMNVEV (reference sequence). The CDR3 runs 13 residues. The CDR3 spells CASSFGADYEQYF. In DNA form, the CDR3 reads TGTGCCAGCAGTTTTGGGGCTGACTACGAGCAGTACTTC.

The chain joins TRBV10-3 to TRBJ1-1; 8 bases are a match to TRBD1. The J segment lost 0 bases and the V segment lost 7 bases, leaving 7 bases of the junction unmatched. The CDR3 extends over 15 amino acids. CDR1 is ENHRY, CDR2 SYGVKD, per germline. CDR3 nucleotides: TGTGCCATCAATAACCGACAGGGGTTGAACACTGAAGCTTTCTTT. Residues: CAINNRQGLNTEAFF.

This clone came up a few times. This chain uses TRBV7-8 with TRBJ1-5; TRBD1 is a possible D gene (6 bases). Germline V gene data show CDR1 as SGHVS and CDR2 as FQNEAQ. This CDR3 spans 15 amino acids. V was pared by 1 base and J by 5 bases, with 12 bases between. The CDR3 DNA follows: TGTGCCAGCAGCTTAGGACAGGTTGGGGATCAGCCCCAGCATTTT. Its translation is CASSLGQVGDQPQHF.

This clone was recorded only once. The chain has TRBV19 and TRBJ1-1; maybe TRBD1 (6 bases). Germline V gene data show CDR1 as LNHDA and CDR2 as SQIVND (reference sequence). The CDR3 loop spans 14 amino acids. V was clipped by 7 bases and J by 4 bases, with 16 bases between them. This chain's CDR3 is CASTHIGGATEAFF. CDR3 coding DNA: TGTGCCAGTACCCACATCGGGGGGGCCACTGAAGCTTTCTTT. Looking up the rest from reference TRBV19 and TRBJ1-1 gives the full variable domain: DGGITQSPKYLFRKEGQNVTLSCEQNLNHDAMYWYRQDPGQGLRLIYYSQIVNDFQKGDIAEGYSVSREKKESFPLTVTSAQKNPTAFYLCASTHIGGATEAFFGQGTRLTVV.

The CDR3 sequence is CASSLGQGAVYEQFF. As DNA, the CDR3 is TGTGCCAGCAGCTTAGGACAGGGGGCCGTCTATGAGCAGTTCTTC. V and J are TRBV11-2 and TRBJ2-1, with 10 bases that match TRBD1. J lost 8 bases, V lost 1 base, and 5 bases had no gene match. This CDR3 has 15 residues. Germline CDR1 SGHAT, CDR2 FQNNGV.

The chain joins TRBV6-5 to TRBJ2-5, with TRBD2 matching over 13 bases. V lost 5 bases and J lost 5; bases outside the gene matches: 5. From germline, CDR1 is MNHEY and CDR2 SVGAGI. This CDR3 has 15 amino acids. For the CDR3, the DNA is TGTGCCAGCAGTGGACTAGCGGGAGAGATGGAGACCCAGTACTTC. Translated: CASSGLAGEMETQYF.

The CDR3 DNA follows: TGCAGCGTTGAAGATAGGCTAGCGGGGCTGGAGACCCAGTACTTC. It translates to CSVEDRLAGLETQYF. V is TRBV29-1 and J is TRBJ2-5; 9 nucleotides line up with TRBD2. J lost 5 bases, V lost 0 bases, and 7 bases had no gene match. The CDR3 has 15 amino acids. Per germline, CDR1 SQVTM and CDR2 ANQGSEA.

The chain uses TRBV27 and TRBJ1-5; D is undetermined. V lost 0 bases and J lost 6, with 12 bases in between. This CDR3 spans 15 amino acids. Germline CDR1 and CDR2: MNHEY and SMNVEV (reference sequence). The DNA for the CDR3 is TGTGCCAGCAGTTTATCACTTGAGGGTCGTCAGCCCCAGCATTTT. Its translation: CASSLSLEGRQPQHF.

Written as DNA, the CDR3 is TGTGCCAGCAGCTTTAGAGGGAACTCCTACGAGCAGTACTTC. It is translated as CASSFRGNSYEQYF. The rearrangement uses TRBV5-6 and TRBJ2-7; a weak D match, TRBD2 (5 bases). Trimming left V 2 bases short and J 0 bases short, with 9 bases between. Germline V gene sequence: CDR1 SGHDT, CDR2 YYEEEE. This CDR3 contains 14 residues.

Points on this clone: An end of the junction does not agree with germline; a read error may underlie this. The chain carries TRBV9 and TRBJ1-2; D remains unclear. Germline values: CDR1 SGDLS, CDR2 YYNGEE. CDR3 length: 15 amino acids. In DNA form, the CDR3 reads TGTGCCAGCAGCGTAGGGTCCACGGGGAACTATGGCTGCACCTTC. Its translation: CASSVGSTGNYGCTF. Filled out from reference TRBV9 and TRBJ1-2, the complete variable domain reads DSGVTQTPKHLITATGQRVTLRCSPRSGDLSVYWYQQSLDQGLQFLIQYYNGEERAKGNILERFSAQQFPDLHSELNLSSLELGDSALYFCASSVGSTGNYGCTFGSGTRLTVV.

The chain carries TRBV11-3 and TRBJ2-3, with D possibly matching TRBD2 (5 bases). Germline values: CDR1 SGHNT, CDR2 YENEEA. This CDR3 comprises 16 residues. V lost 5 bases and J 0 bases, leaving 15 bases between the germline ends. CDR3 sequence: CASSLGVHRSTDTQYF. In DNA form, the CDR3 reads TGTGCCAGCAGCCTCGGGGTCCACCGAAGCACAGATACGCAGTATTTT.

The chain couples TRBV7-2 to TRBJ2-7; the match to TRBD2 covers 11 bases. The CDR3 runs 16 residues. CDR1 and CDR2 (germline): SGHTA, FQGNSA. Trimming at V came to 4 bases and at J to 7 bases, leaving 12 bases not matched to a gene. CDR3 nucleotides: TGTGCCAGCAGCTCGCCTTCTAGCGGGAGGCCCTGGGAGCAGTACTTC. Translated, it gives CASSSPSSGRPWEQYF. The complete variable domain, with remaining parts taken from reference TRBV7-2 and TRBJ2-7, reads GAGVSQSPSNKVTEKGKDVELRCDPISGHTALYWYRQSLGQGLEFLIYFQGNSAPDKSGLPSDRFSAERTGGSVSTLTIQRTQQEDSAVYLCASSSPSSGRPWEQYFGPGTRLTVT.

This clone was seen a handful of times. The V call is TRBV2, the J call TRBJ1-6, with a weak D call TRBD1 (5 bases). The length of the CDR3 is 13 residues. Trimming cost V 7 bases and J 9 bases, with 13 bases left between them. Germline V gene sequence: CDR1 SNHLY, CDR2 FYNNEI. The CDR3 coding sequence is TGTGCCAGCATGTCGGGGGTTATTTCACCCCTCCACTTT. Translation gives CASMSGVISPLHF.

The rearrangement links TRBV27 to TRBJ2-3; D is uncertain. Germline lookup yields CDR1 MNHEY and CDR2 SMNVEV (reference sequence). The CDR3 runs 15 residues. Trimming cost V 6 bases and J 1 base, with 14 bases left between them. The CDR3, as DNA: TGTGCCAGCAGCCCCCGGTATACTGGCACAGATACGCAGTATTTT. Translation gives CASSPRYTGTDTQYF.

V is TRBV27 and J is TRBJ2-1; 12 positions agree with TRBD2. CDR1 and CDR2 (germline): MNHEY, SMNVEV (reference sequence). The CDR3 length is 17 residues. V was clipped by 2 bases and J by 0 bases; unmatched bases: 2. CDR3 region: CASSLGLAGSSYNEQFF. The CDR3, as DNA: TGTGCCAGCAGTTTAGGACTAGCGGGGAGCTCCTACAATGAGCAGTTCTTC.

The chain uses TRBV29-1 and TRBJ1-1, with D perhaps TRBD1 (5 bases). This CDR3 has 12 amino acids. Germline assignment: CDR1 SQVTM and CDR2 ANQGSEA. Trimming removed 4 bases at V and 10 bases at J, with 16 bases between. The CDR3 DNA is TGCAGCGTTGGTGTCAGGGATTTTGTAGCTTTCTTT. Translation gives CSVGVRDFVAFF.

The chain uses TRBV10-2 and TRBJ1-2; D remains ambiguous. This CDR3 region has 15 residues. The V end lost 10 bases, the J end lost 5 bases, and 23 bases lay between the germline ends. Germline CDR1 reads WSHSY; CDR2 reads SAAADI. CDR3 DNA: TGCGCCACCGATCCGGGTTCTTTCCTTTTTTATGGCTACACCTTC. This translates into CATDPGSFLFYGYTF.

In DNA, the CDR3 is TGTGCCATCAGTGAAACGGGGAGTAGAGCTTTCTTT. This codes for CAISETGSRAFF. J is TRBJ1-1 and V is TRBV10-3; D call uncertain. Trimming pared 3 bases from V and 10 bases from J, leaving 12 bases between. This CDR3 has 12 amino acids. Germline lookup yields CDR1 ENHRY and CDR2 SYGVKD.

CDR3 DNA sequence: TGTGCCAGCAAGACGGGGGTGGATAGAGATACGCAGTATTTT. Translating it yields CASKTGVDRDTQYF. The chain links TRBV6-6 to TRBJ2-3; tentative D call: TRBD2 (6 bases). Germline CDR1 MNHNY, CDR2 SVGAGI (reference sequence). The V and J ends lost 7 bases and 5 bases respectively, with 16 bases between them. There are 14 residues in the CDR3.

The chain is built from TRBV10-3 and TRBJ1-4; D is unresolved. Trimming removed 8 bases from V and 0 bases from J, with 4 bases in between. This CDR3 comprises 12 residues. CDR1 and CDR2 from the germline V gene are ENHRY and SYGVKD. The CDR3 reads CAISATNEKLFF. CDR3 sequence (DNA): TGTGCCATCTCTGCAACTAATGAAAAACTGTTTTTT.

The genes are TRBV7-9 and TRBJ2-1; 8 bases fit TRBD2. Germline CDR1 is SEHNR and CDR2 is FQNEAQ (reference sequence). CDR3 length: 15 amino acids. V lost 4 bases to trimming and J lost 5 bases; unmatched junction nucleotides: 7. This CDR3 reads CASSSTSGGDNEQFF. The CDR3 nucleotides read TGTGCCAGCAGCTCCACCTCGGGGGGGGACAATGAGCAGTTCTTC.